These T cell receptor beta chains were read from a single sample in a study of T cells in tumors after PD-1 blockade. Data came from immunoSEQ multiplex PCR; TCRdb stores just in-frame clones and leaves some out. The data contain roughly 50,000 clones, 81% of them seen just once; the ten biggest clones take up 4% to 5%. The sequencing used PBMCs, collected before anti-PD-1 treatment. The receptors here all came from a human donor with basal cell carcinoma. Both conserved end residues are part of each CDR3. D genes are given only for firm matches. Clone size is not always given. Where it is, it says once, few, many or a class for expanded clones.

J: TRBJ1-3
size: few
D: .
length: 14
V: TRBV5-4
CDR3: CASSLDGSGNTIYF
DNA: TGTGCCAGCAGCTTGGATGGTTCTGGAAACACCATATATTTT

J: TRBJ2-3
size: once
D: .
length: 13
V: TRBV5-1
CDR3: CASSLGGTDTQYF
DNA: TGCGCCAGCAGCTTGGGGGGTACAGATACGCAGTATTTT

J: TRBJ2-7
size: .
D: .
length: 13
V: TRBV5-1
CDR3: CASSPSPGIEQYF
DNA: TGCGCCAGCAGCCCATCCCCCGGGATCGAGCAGTACTTC

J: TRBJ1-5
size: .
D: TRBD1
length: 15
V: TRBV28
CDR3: CASSPGTGGHQPQHF
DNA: TGTGCCAGCAGCCCAGGGACAGGGGGACATCAGCCCCAGCATTTT

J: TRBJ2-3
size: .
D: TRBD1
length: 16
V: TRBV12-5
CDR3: CASGRRTGGSTDTQYF
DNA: TGTGCTAGTGGTCGTCGAACAGGGGGGAGCACAGATACGCAGTATTTT

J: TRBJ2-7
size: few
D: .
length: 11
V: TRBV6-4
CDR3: CARYRVYEQYF
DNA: TGTGCCAGATACAGGGTCTACGAGCAGTACTTC

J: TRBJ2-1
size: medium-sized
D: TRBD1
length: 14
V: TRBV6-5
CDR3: CASRGQGEINEQFF
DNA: TGTGCCAGCAGAGGACAGGGGGAGATCAATGAGCAGTTCTTC

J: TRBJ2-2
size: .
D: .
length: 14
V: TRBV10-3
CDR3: CAISVLQGTGELFF
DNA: TGTGCCATCAGTGTATTACAGGGCACCGGGGAGCTGTTTTTT

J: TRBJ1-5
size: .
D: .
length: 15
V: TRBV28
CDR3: CASNTGPVRNQPQHF
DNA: TGTGCCAGCAACACAGGGCCTGTTCGCAATCAGCCCCAGCATTTT

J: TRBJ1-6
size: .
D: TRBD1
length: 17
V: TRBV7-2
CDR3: CASSPAPGQGRRSPLHF
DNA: TGTGCCAGCAGCCCAGCGCCGGGACAGGGTAGGCGATCACCCCTCCACTTT

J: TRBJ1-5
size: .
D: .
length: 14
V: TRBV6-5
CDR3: CASSPYEGNQPQHF
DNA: TGTGCCAGCAGTCCCTATGAAGGCAATCAGCCCCAGCATTTT

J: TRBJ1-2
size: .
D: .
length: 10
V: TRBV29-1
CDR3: CSVHEDSYTF
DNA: TGCAGCGTTCACGAGGATAGCTACACCTTC

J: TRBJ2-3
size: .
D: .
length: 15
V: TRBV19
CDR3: CASGPRGASGHTQYF
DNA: TGTGCCAGTGGTCCCAGGGGGGCGAGTGGGCATACGCAGTATTTT

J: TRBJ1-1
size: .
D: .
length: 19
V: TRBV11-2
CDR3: CASSSGGGGGGRVYTEAFF
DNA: TGTGCCAGCAGCTCAGGCGGGGGGGGCGGAGGACGAGTTTACACTGAAGCTTTCTTT

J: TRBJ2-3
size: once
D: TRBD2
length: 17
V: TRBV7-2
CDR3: CASSLVGAGGDTDTQYF
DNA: TGTGCCAGCAGCTTAGTTGGTGCGGGGGGGGACACAGATACGCAGTATTTT

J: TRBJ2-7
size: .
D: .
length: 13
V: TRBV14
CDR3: CASSQPGSYEQYF
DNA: TGTGCCAGCAGCCAACCGGGATCCTACGAGCAGTACTTC

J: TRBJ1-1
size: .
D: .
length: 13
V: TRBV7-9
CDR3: CASSLLAETEAFF
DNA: TGTGCCAGCAGCCTCCTAGCCGAGACTGAAGCTTTCTTT

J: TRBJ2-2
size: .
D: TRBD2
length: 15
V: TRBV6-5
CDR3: CASSPQRGGPGELFF
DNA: TGTGCCAGCAGTCCCCAGCGGGGGGGCCCCGGGGAGCTGTTTTTT

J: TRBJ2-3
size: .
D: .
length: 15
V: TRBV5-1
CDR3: CASRRTGPSTDTQYF
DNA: TGCGCCAGCAGACGCACGGGGCCTAGCACAGATACGCAGTATTTT

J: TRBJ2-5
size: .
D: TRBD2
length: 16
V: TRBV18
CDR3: CASSPPAGGGQETQYF
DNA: TGTGCCAGCTCACCACCGGCCGGCGGGGGGCAAGAGACCCAGTACTTC

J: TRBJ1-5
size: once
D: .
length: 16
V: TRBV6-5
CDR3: CASSWAGAAGNQPQHF
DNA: TGTGCCAGCAGTTGGGCAGGGGCTGCCGGCAATCAGCCCCAGCATTTT

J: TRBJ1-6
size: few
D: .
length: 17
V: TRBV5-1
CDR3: CASSLGDRQIYNSPLHF
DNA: TGCGCCAGCAGCTTGGGCGACAGACAGATCTATAATTCACCCCTCCACTTT

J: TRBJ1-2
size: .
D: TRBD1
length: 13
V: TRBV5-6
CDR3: CASSLRQGDGYTF
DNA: TGTGCCAGCAGCTTAAGGCAGGGGGATGGCTACACCTTC

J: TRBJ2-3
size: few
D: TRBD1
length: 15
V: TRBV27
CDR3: CASSFRDRGTDTQYF
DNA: TGTGCCAGCAGTTTTAGGGACAGGGGAACAGATACGCAGTATTTT

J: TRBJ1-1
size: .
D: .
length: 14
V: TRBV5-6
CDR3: CASSRGVSGAEAFF
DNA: TGTGCCAGCAGCCGAGGGGTTTCGGGAGCTGAAGCTTTCTTT

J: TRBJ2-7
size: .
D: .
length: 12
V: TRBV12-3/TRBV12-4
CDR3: CASSFDSLEQYF
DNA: TGTGCCAGCAGTTTCGACAGTTTGGAGCAGTACTTC

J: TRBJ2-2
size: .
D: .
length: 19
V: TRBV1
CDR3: CTSSQGAPSGGPNTGELFF
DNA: TGCACCAGCAGCCAAGGGGCCCCTAGCGGGGGGCCAAACACCGGGGAGCTGTTTTTT

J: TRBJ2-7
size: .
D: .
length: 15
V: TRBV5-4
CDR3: CASSPLKDYGHEQYF
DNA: TGTGCCAGCAGCCCCTTGAAGGACTATGGCCACGAGCAGTACTTC

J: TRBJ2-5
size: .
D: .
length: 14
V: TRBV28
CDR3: CASSLLGQSETQYF
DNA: TGTGCCAGCAGTTTATTAGGACAGAGCGAGACCCAGTACTTC

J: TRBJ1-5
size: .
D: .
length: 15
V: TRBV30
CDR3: CAWSVVGFGNQPQHF
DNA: TGTGCCTGGAGTGTAGTGGGTTTTGGAAATCAGCCCCAGCATTTT

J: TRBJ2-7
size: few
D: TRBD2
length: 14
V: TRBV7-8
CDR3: CASSLLTTGGEQYF
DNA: TGTGCCAGCAGCTTATTAACCACGGGGGGCGAGCAGTACTTC

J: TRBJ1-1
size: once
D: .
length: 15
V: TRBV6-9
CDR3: CASIVGRGVSTEAFF
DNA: TGTGCCAGCATCGTAGGACGGGGGGTGTCGACTGAAGCTTTCTTT

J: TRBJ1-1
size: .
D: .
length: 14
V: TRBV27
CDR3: CASSLTGLQREAFF
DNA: TGTGCCAGCAGTTTAACAGGACTCCAACGAGAAGCTTTCTTT

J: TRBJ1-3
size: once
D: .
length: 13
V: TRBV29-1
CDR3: CSVFLSSGNTIYF
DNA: TGCAGCGTCTTCTTGAGCTCTGGAAACACCATATATTTT

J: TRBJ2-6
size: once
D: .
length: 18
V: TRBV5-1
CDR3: CASSLFPSGAGGANVLTF
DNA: TGCGCCAGCAGCTTGTTCCCCTCGGGGGCTGGAGGGGCCAACGTCCTGACTTTC

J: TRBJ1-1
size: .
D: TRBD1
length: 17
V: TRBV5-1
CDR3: CASSEDRGGGGFTEAFF
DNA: TGCGCCAGCAGCGAGGACAGGGGGGGAGGGGGGTTCACTGAAGCTTTCTTT

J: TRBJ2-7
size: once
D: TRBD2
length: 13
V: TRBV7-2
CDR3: CASSWGGGYEQYF
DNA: TGTGCCAGCAGCTGGGGCGGGGGCTACGAGCAGTACTTC

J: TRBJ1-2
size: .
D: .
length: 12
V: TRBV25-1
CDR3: CASSEWAGGYTF
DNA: TGTGCCAGCAGTGAATGGGCAGGTGGCTACACCTTC

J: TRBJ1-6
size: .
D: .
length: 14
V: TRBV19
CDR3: CASSIGGVDSPLHF
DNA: TGTGCCAGTAGTATAGGGGGGGTCGATTCACCCCTCCACTTT

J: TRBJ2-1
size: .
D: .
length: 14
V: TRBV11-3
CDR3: CASSTGTVGNEQFF
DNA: TGTGCCAGCAGCACCGGGACGGTGGGCAATGAGCAGTTCTTC

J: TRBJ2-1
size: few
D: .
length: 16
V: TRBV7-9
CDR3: CASSLAWGLPNNEQFF
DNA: TGTGCCAGCAGCTTAGCGTGGGGACTTCCTAACAATGAGCAGTTCTTC

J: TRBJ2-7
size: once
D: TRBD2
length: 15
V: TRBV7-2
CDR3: CASSLLAGGLYEQYF
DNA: TGTGCCAGCAGCCTATTAGCGGGGGGGCTCTACGAGCAGTACTTC

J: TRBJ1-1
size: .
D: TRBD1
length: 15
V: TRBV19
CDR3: CASKSGGAQNTEAFF
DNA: TGTGCCAGTAAATCAGGGGGCGCACAGAACACTGAAGCTTTCTTT

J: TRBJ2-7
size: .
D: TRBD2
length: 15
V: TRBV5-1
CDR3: CASSPSSGGGYEQYF
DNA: TGCGCCAGCAGCCCTTCTAGCGGGGGGGGCTATGAGCAGTACTTC

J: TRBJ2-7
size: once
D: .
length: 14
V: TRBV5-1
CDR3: CASRGPGSSYEQYF
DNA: TGCGCCAGCAGGGGCCCCGGCAGCTCCTACGAGCAGTACTTC

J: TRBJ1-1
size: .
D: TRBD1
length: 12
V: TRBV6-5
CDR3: CASSRRDSEAFF
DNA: TGTGCCAGCAGCCGGAGGGACAGCGAAGCTTTCTTT

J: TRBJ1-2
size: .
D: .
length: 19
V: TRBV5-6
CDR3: CASSPEGDGVKKVDYGYTF
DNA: TGTGCCAGCAGCCCGGAGGGGGATGGGGTGAAAAAGGTCGACTATGGCTACACCTTC

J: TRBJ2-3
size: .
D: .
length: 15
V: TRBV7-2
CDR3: CASSLNGFSTDTQYF
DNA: TGTGCCAGCAGCTTAAACGGGTTCTCCACAGATACGCAGTATTTT

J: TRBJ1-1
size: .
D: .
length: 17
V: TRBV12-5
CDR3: CASGSPSEDPNNTEAFF
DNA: TGTGCTAGTGGTTCCCCCTCAGAGGATCCTAACAACACTGAAGCTTTCTTT

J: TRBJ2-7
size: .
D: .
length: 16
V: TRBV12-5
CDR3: CASGLAPGMSSYEQYF
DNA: TGTGCTAGTGGTTTGGCTCCCGGGATGAGCTCCTACGAGCAGTACTTC

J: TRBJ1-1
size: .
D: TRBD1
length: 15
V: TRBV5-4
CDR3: CASSANRGPNTEAFF
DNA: TGTGCCAGCAGCGCAAACAGGGGGCCCAACACTGAAGCTTTCTTT

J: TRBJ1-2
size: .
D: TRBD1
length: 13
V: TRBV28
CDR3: CASSTRDRVGYTF
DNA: TGTGCCAGCAGCACGCGGGACAGGGTTGGCTACACCTTC

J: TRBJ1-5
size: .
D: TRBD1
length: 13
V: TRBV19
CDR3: CATEQGRDQPQHF
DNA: TGTGCCACCGAACAGGGGCGGGATCAGCCCCAGCATTTT

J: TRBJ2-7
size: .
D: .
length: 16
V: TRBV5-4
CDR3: CASSLNAGTGSLEQYF
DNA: TGTGCCAGCAGCTTGAATGCAGGGACCGGGTCGCTCGAGCAGTACTTC

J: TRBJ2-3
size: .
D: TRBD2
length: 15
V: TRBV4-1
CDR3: CASSQKGLATDTQYF
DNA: TGCGCCAGCAGCCAAAAGGGACTAGCTACAGATACGCAGTATTTT

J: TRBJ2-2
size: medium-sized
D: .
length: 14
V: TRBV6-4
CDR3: CASSDSEGSGELFF
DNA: TGTGCCAGCAGTGACTCGGAAGGTTCCGGGGAGCTGTTTTTT

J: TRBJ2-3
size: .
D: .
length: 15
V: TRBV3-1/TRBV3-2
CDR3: CASSQDAGQTDTQYF
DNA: TGTGCCAGCAGCCAAGATGCCGGGCAGACAGATACGCAGTATTTT